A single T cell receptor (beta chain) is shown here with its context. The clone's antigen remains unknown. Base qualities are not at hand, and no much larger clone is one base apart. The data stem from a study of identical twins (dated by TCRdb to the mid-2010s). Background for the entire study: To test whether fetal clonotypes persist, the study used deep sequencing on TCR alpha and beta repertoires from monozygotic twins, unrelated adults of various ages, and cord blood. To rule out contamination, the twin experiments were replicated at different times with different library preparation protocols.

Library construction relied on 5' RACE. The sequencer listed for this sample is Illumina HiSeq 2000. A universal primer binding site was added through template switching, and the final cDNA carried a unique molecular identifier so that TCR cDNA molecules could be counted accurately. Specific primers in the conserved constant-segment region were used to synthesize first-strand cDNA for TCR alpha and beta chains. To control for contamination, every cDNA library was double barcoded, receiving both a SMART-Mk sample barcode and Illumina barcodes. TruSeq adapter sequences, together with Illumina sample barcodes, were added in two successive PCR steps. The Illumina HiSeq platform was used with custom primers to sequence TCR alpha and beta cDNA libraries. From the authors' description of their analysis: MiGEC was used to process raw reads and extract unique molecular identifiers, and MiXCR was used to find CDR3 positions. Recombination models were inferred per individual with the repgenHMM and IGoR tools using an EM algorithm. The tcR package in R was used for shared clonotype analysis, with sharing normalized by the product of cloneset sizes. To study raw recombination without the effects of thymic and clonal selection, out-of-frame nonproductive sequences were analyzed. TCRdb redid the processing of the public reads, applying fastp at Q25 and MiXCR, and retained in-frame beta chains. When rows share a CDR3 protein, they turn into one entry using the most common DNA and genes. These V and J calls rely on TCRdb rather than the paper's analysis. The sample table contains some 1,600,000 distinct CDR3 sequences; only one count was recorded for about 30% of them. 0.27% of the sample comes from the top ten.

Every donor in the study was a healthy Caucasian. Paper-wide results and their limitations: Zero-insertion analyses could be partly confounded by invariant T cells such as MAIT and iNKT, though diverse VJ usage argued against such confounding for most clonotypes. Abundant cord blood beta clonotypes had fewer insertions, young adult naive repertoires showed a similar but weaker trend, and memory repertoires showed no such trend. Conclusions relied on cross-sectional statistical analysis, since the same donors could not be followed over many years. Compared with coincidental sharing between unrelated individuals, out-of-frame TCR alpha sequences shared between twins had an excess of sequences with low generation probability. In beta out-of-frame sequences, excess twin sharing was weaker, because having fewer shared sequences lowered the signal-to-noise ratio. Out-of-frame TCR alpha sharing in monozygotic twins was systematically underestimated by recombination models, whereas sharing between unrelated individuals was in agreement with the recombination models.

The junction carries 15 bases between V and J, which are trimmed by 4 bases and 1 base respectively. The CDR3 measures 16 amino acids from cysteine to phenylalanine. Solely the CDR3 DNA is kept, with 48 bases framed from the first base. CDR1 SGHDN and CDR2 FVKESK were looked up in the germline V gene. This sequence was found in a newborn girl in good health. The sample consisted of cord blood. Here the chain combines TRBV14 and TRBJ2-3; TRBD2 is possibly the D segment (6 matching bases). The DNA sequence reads TGTGCCAGCAGCCTGGGGACTCGGACGTGCACAGATACGCAGTATTTT. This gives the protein CASSLGTRTCTDTQYF. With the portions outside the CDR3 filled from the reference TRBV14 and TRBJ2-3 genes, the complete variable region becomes EAGVTQFPSHSVIEKGQTVTLRCDPISGHDNLYWYRRVMGKEIKFLLHFVKESKQDESGMPNNRFLAERTGGTYSTLKVQPAELEDSGVYFCASSLGTRTCTDTQYFGPGTRLTVL.